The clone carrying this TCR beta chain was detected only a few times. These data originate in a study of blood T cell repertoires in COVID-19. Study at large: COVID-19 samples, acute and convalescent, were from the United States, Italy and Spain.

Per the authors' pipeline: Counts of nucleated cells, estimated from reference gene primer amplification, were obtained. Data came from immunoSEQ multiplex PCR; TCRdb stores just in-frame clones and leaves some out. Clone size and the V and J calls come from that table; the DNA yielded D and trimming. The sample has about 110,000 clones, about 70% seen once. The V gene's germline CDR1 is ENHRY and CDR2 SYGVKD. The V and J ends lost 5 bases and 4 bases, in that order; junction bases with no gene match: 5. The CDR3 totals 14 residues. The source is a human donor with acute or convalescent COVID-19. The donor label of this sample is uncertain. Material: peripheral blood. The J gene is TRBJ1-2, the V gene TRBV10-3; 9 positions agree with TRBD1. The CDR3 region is CAISTGTGTYGYTF. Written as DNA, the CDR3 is TGTGCCATCAGTACCGGGACAGGGACCTATGGCTACACCTTC.